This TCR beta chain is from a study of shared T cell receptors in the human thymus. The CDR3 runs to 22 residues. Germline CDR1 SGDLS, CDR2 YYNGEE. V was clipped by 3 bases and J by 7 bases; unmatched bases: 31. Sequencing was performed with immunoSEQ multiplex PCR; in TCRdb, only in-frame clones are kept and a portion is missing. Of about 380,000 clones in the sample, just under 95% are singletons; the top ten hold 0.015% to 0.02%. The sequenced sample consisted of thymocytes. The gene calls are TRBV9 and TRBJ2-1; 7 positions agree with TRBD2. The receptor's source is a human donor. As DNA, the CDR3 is TGTGCCAGCAGCGACCCCTACGGGGGGTGGGTTAAAAGCGGGAATCATAGGAATGAGCAGTTCTTC. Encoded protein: CASSDPYGGWVKSGNHRNEQFF.